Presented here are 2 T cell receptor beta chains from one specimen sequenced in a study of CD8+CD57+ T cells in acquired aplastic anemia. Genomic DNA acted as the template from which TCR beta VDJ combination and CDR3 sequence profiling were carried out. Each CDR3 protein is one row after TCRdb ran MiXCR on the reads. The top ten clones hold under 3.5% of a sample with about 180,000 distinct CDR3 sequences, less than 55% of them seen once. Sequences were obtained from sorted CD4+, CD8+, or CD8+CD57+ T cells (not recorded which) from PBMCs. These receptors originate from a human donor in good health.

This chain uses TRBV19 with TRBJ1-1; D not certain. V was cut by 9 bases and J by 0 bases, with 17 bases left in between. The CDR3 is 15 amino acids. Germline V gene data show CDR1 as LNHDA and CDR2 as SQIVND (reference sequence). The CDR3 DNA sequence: TGTGCCAGCAGCCCGCCACGGATGATGAACACTGAAGCTTTCTTT. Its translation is CASSPPRMMNTEAFF.

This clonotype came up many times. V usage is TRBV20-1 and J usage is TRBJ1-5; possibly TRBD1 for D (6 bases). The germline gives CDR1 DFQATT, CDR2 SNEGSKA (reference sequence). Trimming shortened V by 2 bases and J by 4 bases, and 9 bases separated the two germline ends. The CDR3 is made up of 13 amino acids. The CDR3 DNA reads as TGCAGTGCTAGAAAGCAGGGGAATCAGCCCCAGCATTTT. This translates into CSARKQGNQPQHF.